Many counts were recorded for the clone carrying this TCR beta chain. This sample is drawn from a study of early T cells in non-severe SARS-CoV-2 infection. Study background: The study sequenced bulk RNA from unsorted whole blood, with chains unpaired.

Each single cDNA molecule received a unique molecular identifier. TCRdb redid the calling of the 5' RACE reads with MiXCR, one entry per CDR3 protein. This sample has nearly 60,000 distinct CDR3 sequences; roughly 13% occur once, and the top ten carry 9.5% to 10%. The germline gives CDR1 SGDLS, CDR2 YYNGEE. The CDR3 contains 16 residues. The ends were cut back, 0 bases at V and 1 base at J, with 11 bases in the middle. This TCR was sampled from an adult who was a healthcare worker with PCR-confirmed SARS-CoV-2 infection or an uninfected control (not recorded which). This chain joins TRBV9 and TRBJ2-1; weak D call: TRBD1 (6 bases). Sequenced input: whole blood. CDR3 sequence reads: CASSVVRGSSYNEQFF. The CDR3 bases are TGTGCCAGCAGCGTAGTAAGGGGGTCTTCCTACAATGAGCAGTTCTTC.